The sample holds many counts of the clone carrying this T cell receptor beta chain. Its antigen is not identified. The sample is drawn from a study of T-cell reconstitution after alpha-beta-depleted transplantation in children. Study outcomes and limitations: Reportedly, only several hundred clones from non-depleted graft cells drove alpha-beta T-cell counts at about two months. The authors attributed T-cell counts and diversity one year after transplant mostly to newly produced T cells.

Unique molecular identifiers were built into the TCRbeta library. Via MiXCR, TCRdb re-called the PCR reads, giving one row per CDR3 protein. This sample has about 300,000 distinct CDR3 sequences; over 7% occur once, and the top ten carry over 7.5%. V was trimmed by 6 bases and J by 7 bases, leaving 3 bases between them. Germline V gene lookup returns CDR1 MNHNS and CDR2 SASEGT. This CDR3 has 10 amino acids. Sequences were derived from peripheral blood, sampled 360 days after TCRalphabeta/CD19-depleted stem cell transplant. The TCR comes from a female patient aged 2-15 years who had a stem cell transplant for Fanconi anemia, so the T cells may come from the graft donor. The chain is built from TRBV6-1 and TRBJ2-2; D gene uncertain. This CDR3 reads CASRIGELFF. The CDR3 DNA follows: TGTGCCAGCAGAATCGGGGAGCTGTTTTTT.